This T cell receptor (beta chain) was documented in a study of cytomegalovirus exposure and HLA in healthy donors. Per the germline V gene, CDR1 is SQVTM and CDR2 is ANQGSEA. This CDR3 spans 12 amino acids. Study conclusions and caveats: V- and J-gene trimming in TCR beta was tied to a missense DCLRE1C variant by an analysis performed later.

The PCR used 60 Vbeta and 13 Jbeta primers. Profiling relied on immunoSEQ multiplex PCR, and the TCRdb table lists in-frame clones only, not all of them. Of around 130,000 clones in the sample, approximately 57% were seen once. About this clone itself: The target antigen is unknown. The junction does not match germline at one end; this may be a read error.

The rearrangement links TRBV29-1 to TRBJ1-2; weak D call: TRBD1 (5 bases). Sequences were obtained from PBMCs. This TCR was recovered from a male donor in good health and CMV-seronegative. The CDR3 DNA is TGCAGCGTATCTGACAGTAACTATGGCTACCCCTTC. Translated: CSVSDSNYGYPF.